This T cell receptor (beta chain) was recorded in a study of a mutant IDH1 vaccine in newly diagnosed glioma. The time point denotes: week 35, safety follow-up. It was 300 ug of mutant IDH1 20-mer peptide that made up each vaccine dose, given with topical imiquimod. Sequencing was performed with immunoSEQ multiplex PCR; in TCRdb, only in-frame clones are kept and a portion is missing. The profile shows some 47,000 clones, about 86% of them singletons. Concerning this clone itself: Its antigen remains unidentified.

The clonotype was recovered from a woman aged 40 to 49 with glioma. Some clones in this sample may be carry-over from other donors' samples. The sequencing used PBMCs, collected from a glioma patient whose treatment included an IDH1 peptide vaccine.

CDR3 bases: TGTGCCAGCAGCTTGGATAGCGGGGGGAGAAACAATGAGCAGTTCTTC. Protein: CASSLDSGGRNNEQFF. V is TRBV5-4 and J is TRBJ2-1, with 10 bases that match TRBD2. The CDR3 contains 16 residues. After removal of 0 bases from V and 5 bases from J, the junction contained 5 bases not matched to a gene. From germline, CDR1 is SGHNT and CDR2 YYREEE (reference sequence).